This T cell receptor (beta chain) was sequenced in a study of cytomegalovirus exposure and HLA in healthy donors (dated by TCRdb to about 2017). Background on the whole study: According to a later analysis, one platform produced both the 120 validation repertoires and the 730 or so repertoires of the first cohort. To predict cytomegalovirus infection status, the study brought together high-throughput TCR immunosequencing, statistical association of individual TCRs with disease status, and machine learning. Besides the first cohort of more than 650 subjects, a separate validation cohort made up of around 120 different subjects was used. The study was designed to test whether signatures of past pathogen exposure could be identified by cataloging public T cell receptors.

Concerning this clone itself: No cognate antigen has been identified for it. No much larger clone is present one base from it, and per-base qualities are unavailable.

Donors formed part of the validation cohort, which comprised 120 subjects and was distinct from the first cohort of under 850 subjects. Library generation was performed with the immunoSEQ multiplex PCR assay. The paper's data handling went like this. To diagnose cytomegalovirus status from the catalog of TCR beta chain sequences, a statistical classification framework was built. TCRdb holds this immuneACCESS table with in-frame rearrangements only. Some clones are missing; in checked studies, unresolved V genes explain under half, and the rest has no known cause. The DNA was the basis for D and trimming; V, J and clone size are from that table. The sample table shows 300,000 to 450,000 clones, and approximately 90% are seen once. 0.83% of the sample lies in the top ten. Between the V and J ends, shortened by 5 bases and 4 bases respectively, the junction contains 8 bases. The CDR3 has 13 amino acids, counting the end cysteine and phenylalanine. Of all the DNA, just the CDR3 is kept, 39 bases in frame from base 1. CDR1 and CDR2, looked up from the germline V gene (reference sequence), are LNHDA and SQIVND.

Study-wide findings and limitations: According to the authors, the approach could potentially be generalized to other disease states and immunological phenotypes. Subsequent analysis determined that TCRs grouped into clusters in the first cohort also showed a tendency toward co-occurrence across the approximately 110 validation repertoires, and roughly 95% of cluster scores exceeded 0. A later analysis lacked HLA typing for the validation cohort, so it scored co-occurrence in that cohort across all 120 or so repertoires. In vitro tests confirmed that a few of the cytomegalovirus-associated TCR beta chains recognize cytomegalovirus antigens. Most TCR sequences were observed very rarely across donors, whereas some public TCRs were present in many individuals. The study listed around 160 TCR beta chains as associated with cytomegalovirus. In both the original and validation cohorts, the classifier was reported to diagnose cytomegalovirus status with high specificity and sensitivity.

The chain uses TRBV19 and TRBJ1-4, with no confidently assigned D gene. The sequencing sample was made of PBMCs. The clonotype comes from a woman aged 18-29 years in good health and CMV-seronegative. The nucleotide sequence reads TGTGCCAGTAGTGGCCCCTTTAATGAAAAACTGTTTTTT. Translation gives CASSGPFNEKLFF.